This is a list of T cell receptor beta chains from one sample in a study of control samples from healthy donors and cancer patients. The protocol was immunoSEQ multiplex PCR, while the TCRdb copy is restricted to in-frame clones and leaves out a portion. This table has around 30,000 clones, approximately 94% appearing once. Material for sequencing was blood. The receptors stem from a man in his sixties in good health. The conserved cysteine and the conserved F or W are not part of the CDR3 here. Each record gives: V gene, clone size, CDR3 protein. Only some rows state a clone size, as once, few, many or a class for expanded clones.

v_call: TRBV7-9; clone_size: -; cdr3_aa: ASSSPSGQGRVNTEAF
v_call: TRBV6-5; clone_size: -; cdr3_aa: ASSYGGGFTGELF
v_call: TRBV21-1; clone_size: -; cdr3_aa: ASSKAHLDTQY
v_call: TRBV24-1; clone_size: -; cdr3_aa: ATSGGRGQSNSNEQF
v_call: TRBV5-1; clone_size: -; cdr3_aa: ASSLGTTKSPLH
v_call: TRBV7-2; clone_size: -; cdr3_aa: ASSESGGNTEAF
v_call: TRBV7-8; clone_size: -; cdr3_aa: ASSSHPGLAGGSSYEQY
v_call: TRBV18; clone_size: -; cdr3_aa: ASSPLQGKNNSPLH
v_call: TRBV7-6; clone_size: -; cdr3_aa: ASSLVANEQF
v_call: TRBV7-9; clone_size: -; cdr3_aa: ASSFSDSLPNYGYT
v_call: TRBV10-3; clone_size: -; cdr3_aa: AISEPYTEAF
v_call: TRBV6-5; clone_size: -; cdr3_aa: ATRGQGNNQPQH
v_call: TRBV4-1; clone_size: -; cdr3_aa: ASSQAFQSSYEQY
v_call: TRBV7-2; clone_size: -; cdr3_aa: ASSLSWVREETQY
v_call: TRBV6-6; clone_size: -; cdr3_aa: ASSRGGARNSPLH
v_call: TRBV7-3; clone_size: -; cdr3_aa: ASSLEGGSSGNTIY
v_call: TRBV7-9; clone_size: -; cdr3_aa: ASSLPPLDEQF
v_call: TRBV3-1/TRBV3-2; clone_size: medium-sized; cdr3_aa: ASSWTGSSYEQY
v_call: TRBV6-1; clone_size: -; cdr3_aa: ASSEDIQVEAYEQY
v_call: TRBV5-5; clone_size: once; cdr3_aa: ASSPRAGQDRTGELF
v_call: TRBV19; clone_size: -; cdr3_aa: ASSILPGTVRYYGYT
v_call: TRBV18; clone_size: once; cdr3_aa: ASSPGQVEGYT
v_call: TRBV10-3; clone_size: -; cdr3_aa: ATQRDSLQETQY
v_call: TRBV11-2; clone_size: -; cdr3_aa: ASSLEGAGVRDTQY
v_call: TRBV14; clone_size: -; cdr3_aa: ASSQDSNQPQH
v_call: TRBV6-5; clone_size: -; cdr3_aa: ASSGQNSNEKLF
v_call: TRBV7-9; clone_size: once; cdr3_aa: ASSLVANWETQY
v_call: TRBV2; clone_size: -; cdr3_aa: ASNQRGIVDTQY
v_call: TRBV29-1; clone_size: -; cdr3_aa: SVGQGALDTEAF
v_call: TRBV19; clone_size: -; cdr3_aa: ASSVQSSGNTIY
v_call: TRBV15; clone_size: -; cdr3_aa: ATSRDPQFGIRWNEKLF
v_call: TRBV10-2; clone_size: -; cdr3_aa: ASSDLGSSNYGYT
v_call: TRBV19; clone_size: -; cdr3_aa: ASSIEKRSPLH
v_call: TRBV5-4; clone_size: -; cdr3_aa: ASSFDRVGAGNTIY
v_call: TRBV19; clone_size: -; cdr3_aa: ASSMSEFSNLPQH
v_call: TRBV30; clone_size: -; cdr3_aa: AWSRGMNTEAF
v_call: TRBV6-5; clone_size: -; cdr3_aa: ASSYGTVYGYT
v_call: TRBV11-2; clone_size: -; cdr3_aa: ASSLRTGETYEQY
v_call: TRBV19; clone_size: -; cdr3_aa: ASRTGTKNSPLH